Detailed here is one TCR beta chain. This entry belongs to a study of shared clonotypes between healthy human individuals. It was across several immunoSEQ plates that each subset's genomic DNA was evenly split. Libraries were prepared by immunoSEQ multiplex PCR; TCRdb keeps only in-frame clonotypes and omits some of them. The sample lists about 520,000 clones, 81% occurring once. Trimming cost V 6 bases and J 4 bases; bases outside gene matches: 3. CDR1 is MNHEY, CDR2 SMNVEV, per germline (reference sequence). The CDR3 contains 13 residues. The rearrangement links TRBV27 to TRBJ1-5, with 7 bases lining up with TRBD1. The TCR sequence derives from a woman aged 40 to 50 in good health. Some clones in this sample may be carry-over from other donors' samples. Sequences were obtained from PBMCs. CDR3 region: CASRRQGNQPQHF. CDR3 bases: TGTGCCAGCAGGCGACAGGGAAATCAGCCCCAGCATTTT.